This record concerns one T cell receptor beta chain sequence. The CDR3 is made up of 16 amino acids. Germline CDR1 LNHNV, CDR2 YYDKDF (reference sequence). J lost 2 bases, V lost 8 bases, and 12 bases had no gene match. This sample is drawn from a study of cytomegalovirus exposure and HLA in healthy donors. Researchers ran the PCR with 60 Vbeta and 13 Jbeta primers. TCRdb's copy holds only in-frame clones and misses some; the assay was immunoSEQ multiplex PCR. Of some 180,000 clones listed, around 70% were seen once; the top ten hold around 3%. This rearrangement joins TRBV15 to TRBJ2-3; 8 positions match TRBD1. Sequencing was done on a sample of PBMCs. This TCR was recovered from a male donor in good health and CMV-seronegative. CDR3 nucleotides: TGTGCCACCCGCGAGGGACAGGACTTTCACACAGATACGCAGTATTTT. This sequence encodes CATREGQDFHTDTQYF.